What follows describes a single TCR beta chain. Its antigen is currently unknown. The source material, RNA transcripts, was used to amplify TCR beta CDR3 regions. Initially, a first-round RT-PCR of the TCR CDR3 employed the HTBI primer set. Via MiXCR, TCRdb re-called the multiplex PCR reads, giving one row per CDR3 protein. The sample contains fewer than 400,000 distinct CDR3 sequences, roughly 15% of which appear only once. The data are from a study of T cells in Graves' hyperthyroidism and ophthalmopathy. Study-wide findings and caveats: Peripheral blood also featured most of the thyroid clonotypes expanded above 0.001.

Patients counted as stable if ophthalmopathy did not develop within 18 months. This sample holds PBMCs from around 9.9 ml fresh peripheral blood. V was clipped by 3 bases and J by 3 bases, with 11 bases between them. From germline, CDR1 is SGHVS and CDR2 FQNEAQ. This CDR3 has 14 residues. The clonotype was recovered from a man younger than 45 with Graves' hyperthyroidism. The rearrangement uses TRBV7-8 and TRBJ1-2, with D maybe TRBD1 (5 bases). Sequencing input: blood. The CDR3 protein is CASSFSREDYGYTF. The CDR3 DNA sequence: TGTGCCAGCAGCTTTTCCAGGGAGGACTATGGCTACACCTTC.